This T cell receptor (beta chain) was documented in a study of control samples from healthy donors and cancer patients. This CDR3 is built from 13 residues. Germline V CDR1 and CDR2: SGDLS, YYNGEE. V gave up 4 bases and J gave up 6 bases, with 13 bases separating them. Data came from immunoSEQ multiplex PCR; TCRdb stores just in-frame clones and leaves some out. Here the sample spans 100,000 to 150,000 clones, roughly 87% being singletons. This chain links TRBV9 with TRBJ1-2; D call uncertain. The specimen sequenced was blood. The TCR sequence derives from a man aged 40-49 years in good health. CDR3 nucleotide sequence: TGTGCCAGCAGCCCCGTTGGCTTGGATGGCTACACCTTC. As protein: CASSPVGLDGYTF.